This T cell receptor (beta chain) was sequenced in a study of glioma-infiltrating T cells after dendritic cell vaccination. The wider study: Glioblastoma patients came from Phase I and II dendritic cell vaccination trials. Dendritic cells derived from monocytes and pulsed with autologous tumor lysate formed the vaccine. General observations from the study: Higher pretreatment TIL content predicted longer progression-free time and survival.

The V gene's germline CDR1 is LGHNA and CDR2 YNFKEQ. The J segment lost 5 bases and the V segment lost 1 base, leaving 5 bases of the junction unmatched. CDR3 length: 14 amino acids. Amplification used 60 V beta primers and 13 J beta primers. Sequencing was performed with immunoSEQ multiplex PCR; in TCRdb, only in-frame clones are kept and a portion is missing. The sample carries roughly 47,000 clones, over 75% recorded once. With respect to this clone: Its specificity is not known.

The sequence was collected from a human donor with glioblastoma. This material consisted of blood, taken before dendritic cell vaccination. The chain couples TRBV4-2 to TRBJ2-7; 7 bases align to TRBD1. The CDR3 DNA is TGTGCCAGCAGCCAAGTCCAGGGGGTCCACGAGCAGTACTTC. It translates to CASSQVQGVHEQYF.